Here is one T cell receptor beta chain with its context. This specimen comes from a study of glioma-infiltrating T cells. Using RNA template, CDR3s of TCR alpha and beta were amplified with iRepertoire arm-PCR. TCRdb re-derived calls from the multiplex PCR reads in MiXCR, one entry per CDR3 protein. Of over 130,000 distinct CDR3 sequences in the sample, approximately 40% are singletons; the top ten hold about a fifth. The V and J ends lost 6 bases and 1 base respectively, with 8 bases between them. The CDR3 length is 13 residues. Germline-derived CDR1 and CDR2 are MGHDK and SYGVNS. The clonotype originates from a human donor with low-grade glioma or glioblastoma, undergoing nonglioma brain surgery, or in good health (not recorded which). This chain joins TRBV25-1 and TRBJ2-3; no definite D call. The sequenced sample was glioma tissue, nonneoplastic brain tissue, or PBMCs (not recorded which). The CDR3: CASRRQGTDTQYF. The CDR3 nucleotides are TGTGCCAGCAGACGGCAGGGCACAGATACGCAGTATTTT.